The 15 T cell receptor beta chains given below trace back to one sample, sequenced in a study of blood T cell repertoires in COVID-19. Measured with immunoSEQ multiplex PCR; TCRdb has only the in-frame clones, and not every one. Counted here are about 71,000 clones, approximately 86% occurring once; the ten biggest clones make up 6.9%. The sequenced sample consisted of peripheral blood. These receptor sequences come from a man in his fifties or sixties with active COVID-19.

The chain employs TRBV6-1 and TRBJ1-2, with a tentative D call TRBD1 (6 bases). This CDR3 contains 14 residues. Germline assignment: CDR1 MNHNS and CDR2 SASEGT. Trimming stripped 3 bases from V and 9 bases from J, with 17 bases between. CDR3 residues: CASSEGTLVLSYTF. The CDR3, as DNA: TGTGCCAGCAGTGAGGGGACATTGGTCCTGAGCTACACCTTC.

This chain links TRBV9 with TRBJ2-3; 14 bases are shared with TRBD2. V lost 3 bases, J lost 2 bases, and 2 bases stayed unmatched. Per the germline V gene, CDR1 is SGDLS and CDR2 is YYNGEE. The length of the CDR3 is 16 residues. CDR3 bases: TGTGCCAGCAGCGGGACTAGCGGGAGGACCACAGATACGCAGTATTTT. It encodes CASSGTSGRTTDTQYF.

This clone turned up a few times. The genes are TRBV13 and TRBJ1-3; TRBD1 agrees at 9 bases. The CDR3 is 19 residues long. Trimming took 5 bases from V and 2 from J; bases not matched to a gene: 16. Looked up from germline, CDR1 is PRHDT and CDR2 is FYEKMQ (reference sequence). CDR3 protein: CASSPTWDRAGSAGNTIYF. DNA of the CDR3: TGTGCCAGCAGCCCAACCTGGGACAGGGCGGGTTCGGCTGGAAACACCATATATTTT. Together with reference TRBV13 and TRBJ1-3, the CDR3 gives the full variable domain: AAGVIQSPRHLIKEKRETATLKCYPIPRHDTVYWYQQGPGQDPQFLISFYEKMQSDKGSIPDRFSAQQFSDYHSELNMSSLELGDSALYFCASSPTWDRAGSAGNTIYFGEGSWLTVV.

The chain employs TRBV6-5 and TRBJ2-2, with TRBD2 matching 7 bases. The CDR3 is 15 amino acids. V lost 0 bases and J lost 6; bases outside the gene matches: 4. CDR1 and CDR2 from the germline V gene are MNHEY and SVGAGI. The CDR3 spells CASSYSQTSPGELFF. CDR3 coding DNA: TGTGCCAGCAGTTACTCCCAGACTAGCCCCGGGGAGCTGTTTTTT.

This chain joins TRBV24-1 and TRBJ1-6; 7 bases align to TRBD1. The trim removed 10 bases at V and 10 bases at J, leaving 6 bases unmatched. Looked up from germline, CDR1 is KGHDR and CDR2 is SFDVKD. CDR3 length: 12 residues. The DNA of the CDR3 is TGTGCCACAAGACAGGGCTGGTCACCCCTCCACTTT. It is translated as CATRQGWSPLHF.

The chain uses TRBV7-4 and TRBJ1-5; no clear D. The CDR3 is 15 amino acids. CDR1 and CDR2 (germline): SGHVT, SQSDAQ. Trimming stripped 2 bases from V and 6 bases from J, with 14 bases between. The CDR3 DNA sequence: TGTGCCAGCAGCTTATGTAGACAAAAAAGTCAGCCCCAGCATTTT. It is translated as CASSLCRQKSQPQHF.

The gene calls are TRBV10-1 and TRBJ2-7; D might be TRBD2 (5 bases). Germline-derived CDR1 and CDR2 are WNHNN and SYGVQD (reference sequence). Trimming took 3 bases from V and 2 from J, leaving 11 bases between them. CDR3 length: 14 amino acids. The CDR3: CASSDRGSTYEQYF. In DNA form, the CDR3 reads TGCGCCAGCAGTGATCGGGGTTCAACCTACGAGCAGTACTTC.

The table lists this clone with a count of one. The chain couples TRBV19 to TRBJ2-1; TRBD2 matches at 9 bases. CDR1 and CDR2 from the germline V gene are LNHDA and SQIVND (reference sequence). V trimming: 10 bases; J trimming: 7 bases; junction bases outside the gene matches: 8. This CDR3 spans 13 amino acids. This CDR3 is CATLLAGRNEQFF. The CDR3 DNA sequence: TGTGCCACCTTACTAGCGGGTCGGAATGAGCAGTTCTTC.

The genes are TRBV23-1 and TRBJ2-7; 7 bases are a match to TRBD1. TRBV23-1 is assigned to the ORF class and has an uncertain function. The CDR3 covers 15 residues. With V trimmed by 3 bases and J by 3 bases, 8 bases remained unmatched. CDR3 in DNA: TGCGCCAGCAGTCAGATAGGACAGGCCTACTACGAGCAGTACGTC. Residues: CASSQIGQAYYEQYV.

This clone is a singleton in its sample. The V gene is TRBV19, the J gene TRBJ2-2; tentative D call: TRBD1 (6 bases). Germline-derived CDR1 and CDR2 are LNHDA and SQIVND (reference sequence). This CDR3 is 16 amino acids long. With 4 bases removed from V and 5 bases from J, the gap between germline ends came to 17 bases. The CDR3 coding sequence is TGTGCCAGTAGTAAGACGCCAGGGGATTGGACCGGGGAGCTGTTTTTT. It codes for CASSKTPGDWTGELFF.

The rearrangement uses TRBV2 and TRBJ2-5; the match to TRBD1 covers 7 bases. With 4 bases clipped from V and 6 bases from J, the junction kept 11 bases outside the gene matches. The germline gives CDR1 SNHLY, CDR2 FYNNEI. CDR3 length equals 15 residues. The CDR3 DNA reads TGTGCCAGCAGTGTCCAAACCACAGGGGTGCAGACCCAGTACTTC. Encoded protein: CASSVQTTGVQTQYF. Full variable domain (remainder filled in from reference TRBV2 and TRBJ2-5): EPEVTQTPSHQVTQMGQEVILRCVPISNHLYFYWYRQILGQKVEFLVSFYNNEISEKSEIFDDQFSVERPDGSNFTLKIRSTKLEDSAMYFCASSVQTTGVQTQYFGPGTRLLVL.

V usage is TRBV30 and J usage is TRBJ2-1, with 11 bases lining up with TRBD2. The J segment lost 2 bases and the V segment lost 3 bases, leaving 3 bases of the junction unmatched. The CDR3 has 15 amino acids. The germline V gene encodes CDR1 GTSNPN and CDR2 SVGIG (reference sequence). CDR3 nucleotides: TGTGCCTGGAGGTTAGCGGGAGGGCCCTACAATGAGCAGTTCTTC. As protein: CAWRLAGGPYNEQFF.

The chain carries TRBV2 and TRBJ2-3, with D unresolved. Germline V gene lookup returns CDR1 SNHLY and CDR2 FYNNEI. The CDR3 is made up of 13 amino acids. Trimming left V 3 bases short and J 3 bases short, with 7 bases between. The CDR3 spells CASSDIRTDTQYF. CDR3 nucleotides: TGTGCCAGCAGTGATATTCGGACAGATACGCAGTATTTT.

CDR3 DNA sequence: TGCAGCGTTGTAGTAAACACCGGGGAGCTGTTTTTT. Amino acids: CSVVVNTGELFF. The V call is TRBV29-1, the J call TRBJ2-2, with unresolved D. CDR1 and CDR2 from the germline V gene are SQVTM and ANQGSEA. V gave up 4 bases and J gave up 2 bases, with 5 bases separating them. CDR3 size: 12 residues.

CDR3 DNA: TGTGCCAGCAGCCCGGCTAGCGGGGTTTACGAGCAGTACGTC. It codes for CASSPASGVYEQYV. V gene TRBV11-3 combines with J gene TRBJ2-7; 9 bases map to TRBD2. CDR1 and CDR2 (germline): SGHNT, YENEEA. The V gene end was trimmed by 5 bases and the J gene end by 4 bases; junction bases not matched to a gene: 6. The CDR3 loop spans 14 amino acids.